This T cell receptor (beta chain) was captured by sequencing in a study of control samples from healthy donors and cancer patients. The table came from immunoSEQ multiplex PCR; TCRdb's copy has only in-frame clones and leaves some out. The profile shows roughly 200,000 clones, over 90% of them singletons. Trimming left V 4 bases short and J 2 bases short, with 12 bases between. The CDR3 has 14 amino acids. CDR1 and CDR2 (germline): SGDLS, YYNGEE. The sequence was collected from a man aged 45-65 years in good health. This chain joins TRBV9 and TRBJ1-2; D call uncertain. Input material: blood. CDR3 amino acids: CASSLGSENYGYTF. The CDR3 DNA follows: TGTGCCAGCAGCTTGGGCTCGGAAAACTATGGCTACACCTTC.